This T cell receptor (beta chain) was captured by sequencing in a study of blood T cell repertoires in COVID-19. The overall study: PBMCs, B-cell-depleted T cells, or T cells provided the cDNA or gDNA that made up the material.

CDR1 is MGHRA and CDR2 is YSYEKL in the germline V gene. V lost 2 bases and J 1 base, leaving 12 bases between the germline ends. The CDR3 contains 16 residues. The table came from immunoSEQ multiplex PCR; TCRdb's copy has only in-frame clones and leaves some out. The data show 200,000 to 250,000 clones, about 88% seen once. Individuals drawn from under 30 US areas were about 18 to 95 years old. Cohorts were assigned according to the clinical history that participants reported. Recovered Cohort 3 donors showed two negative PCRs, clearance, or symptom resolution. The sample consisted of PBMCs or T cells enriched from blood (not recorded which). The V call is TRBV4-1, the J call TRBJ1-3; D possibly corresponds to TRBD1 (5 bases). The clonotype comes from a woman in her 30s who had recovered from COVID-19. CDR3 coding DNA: TGCGCCAGCAGCCAACAGGGTTTGGAATCTGGAAACACCATATATTTT. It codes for CASSQQGLESGNTIYF.